This T cell receptor beta chain was captured by sequencing in a study of blood T cell repertoires in COVID-19. Study-level background: Sites in the United States, Italy and Spain provided acute and convalescent COVID-19 samples. From T cells, B-cell-depleted T cells, or PBMCs came the material, which was cDNA or gDNA.

This clone was seen only a few times. How the authors handled the data: Estimated nucleated cell counts came from reference gene primer amplification. Profiled with immunoSEQ multiplex PCR; TCRdb holds only in-frame clones, not every one. D and trimming were read from the DNA, whereas the V and J calls and clone size are those reported in that table. This table holds 60,000 to 70,000 clones, more than 60% found once. The CDR3 extends over 15 amino acids. Germline lookup yields CDR1 SGHAT and CDR2 FQNNGV. V lost 6 bases and J lost 4, with 15 bases in between. The chain couples TRBV11-2 to TRBJ1-4, with D perhaps matching TRBD1 (6 bases). This clonotype originated in a woman aged 70-85 years with acute or convalescent COVID-19. The sequenced sample consisted of peripheral blood. Here the CDR3 reads CASRIGQSINEKLFF. CDR3 DNA: TGTGCCAGCAGAATAGGACAGAGCATTAATGAAAAACTGTTTTTT.